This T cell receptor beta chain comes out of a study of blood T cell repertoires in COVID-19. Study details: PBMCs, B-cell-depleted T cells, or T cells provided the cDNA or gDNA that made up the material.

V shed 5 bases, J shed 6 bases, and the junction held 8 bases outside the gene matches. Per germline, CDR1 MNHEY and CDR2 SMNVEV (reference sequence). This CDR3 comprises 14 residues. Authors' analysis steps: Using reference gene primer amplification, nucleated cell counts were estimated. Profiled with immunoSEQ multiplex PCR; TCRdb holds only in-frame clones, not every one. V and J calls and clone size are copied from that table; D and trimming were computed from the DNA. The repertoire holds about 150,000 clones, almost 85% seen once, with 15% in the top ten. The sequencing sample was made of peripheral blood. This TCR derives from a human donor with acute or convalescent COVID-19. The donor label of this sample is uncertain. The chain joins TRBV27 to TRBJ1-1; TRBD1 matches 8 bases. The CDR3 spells CASSPSQGAAEAFF. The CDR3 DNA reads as TGTGCCAGCAGTCCCTCCCAGGGGGCGGCTGAAGCTTTCTTT.